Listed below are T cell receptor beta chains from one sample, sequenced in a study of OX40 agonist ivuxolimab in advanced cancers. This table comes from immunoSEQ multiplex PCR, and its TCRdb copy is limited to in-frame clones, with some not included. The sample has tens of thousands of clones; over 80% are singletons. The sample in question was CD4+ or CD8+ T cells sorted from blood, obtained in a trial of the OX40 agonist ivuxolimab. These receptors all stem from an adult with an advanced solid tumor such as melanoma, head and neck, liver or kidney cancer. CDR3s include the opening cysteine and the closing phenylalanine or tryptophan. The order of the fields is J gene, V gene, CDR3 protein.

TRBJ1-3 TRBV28 CASSSGQLSGNTIYF
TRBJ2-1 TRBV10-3 CATGGRLSSYNEQFF
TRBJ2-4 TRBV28 CASTPRLRAKNIQYF
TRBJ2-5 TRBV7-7 CASSRTSSRETQYF
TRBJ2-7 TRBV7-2 CASSFRDPAGGPTYEQYF
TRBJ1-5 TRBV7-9 CASSLGSLVGVGDQPQHF
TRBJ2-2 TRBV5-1 CASSPVLVNTGELFF
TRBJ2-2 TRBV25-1 CASSESRGVASTGELFF
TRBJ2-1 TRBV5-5 CASSPAAPYNEQFF
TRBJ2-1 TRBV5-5 CASSPTTSGYYNEQFF
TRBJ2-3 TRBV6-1 CASSEGTSGKQYF
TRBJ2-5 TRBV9 CASSVESEGRWETQYF
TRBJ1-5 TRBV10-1 CASSGRTATPQSNQPQHF
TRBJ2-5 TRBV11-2 CASSLPGRGALKTQYF
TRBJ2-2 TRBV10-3 CAISVNTGELFF
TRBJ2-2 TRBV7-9 CASSLTENTGELFF
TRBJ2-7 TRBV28 CASTGTGAYEQYF
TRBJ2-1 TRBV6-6 CASRLASSYNEQFF
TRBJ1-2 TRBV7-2 CASSLNPGVGNGYTF
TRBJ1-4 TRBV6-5 CASSYSAGAEKLFF
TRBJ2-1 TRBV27 CASSLYPIIESSYNEQFF
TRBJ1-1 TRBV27 CASRLEGANTEAFF
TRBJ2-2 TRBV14 CASSQNGGELFF
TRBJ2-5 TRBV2 CASSEGRGGLKTQYF
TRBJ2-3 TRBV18 CASSPSEALAGAGNTQYF
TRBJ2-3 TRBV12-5 CASGLAGTDTQYF
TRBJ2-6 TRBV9 CASSVPSGANVLTF
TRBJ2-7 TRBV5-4 CASSLRLAGSNEQYF
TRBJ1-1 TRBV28 CASIPFRGTMNTEAFF
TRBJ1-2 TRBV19 CASSMGSNYGYTF
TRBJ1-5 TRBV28 CASSPAGAGQPQHF
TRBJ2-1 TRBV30 CAWTTGLAGANEQFF
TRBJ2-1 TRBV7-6 CASSPVLPSGGYNEQFF
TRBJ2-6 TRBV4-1 CASSQEVFRGAIPSGANVLTF
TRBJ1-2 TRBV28 CASTPQGYNYGYTF
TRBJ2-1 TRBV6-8 CASSQGLELNEQFF
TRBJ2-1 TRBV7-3 CASSTLSGGAGEQFF
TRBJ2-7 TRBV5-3 CASSLARGPGFF
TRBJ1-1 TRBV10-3 CAIRGGQGFSEAFF
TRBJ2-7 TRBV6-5 CASSLAKRDREQYF
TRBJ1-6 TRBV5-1 CASSLVGDNSPLHF
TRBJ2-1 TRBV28 CASSLAPQGQFF
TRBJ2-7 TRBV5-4 CASSTRTDAGEQYF
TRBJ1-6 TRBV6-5 CASSYGDSPLHF
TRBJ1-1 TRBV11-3 CASSSGRNTEAFF
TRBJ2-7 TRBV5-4 CASSLGGGRGHTREQYF
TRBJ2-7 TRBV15 CATSRLGGVYEQYF
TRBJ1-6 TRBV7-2 CASSLTGTVGNSPLHF
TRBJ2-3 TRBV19 CASSMALAIYTDTQYF
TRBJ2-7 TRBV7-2 CASSYYRDTYEQYF
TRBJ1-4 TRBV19 CASSMPLTATNEKLFF
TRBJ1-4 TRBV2 CASKRTQAKLFF
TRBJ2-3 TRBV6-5 CASSYSSIDTQYF